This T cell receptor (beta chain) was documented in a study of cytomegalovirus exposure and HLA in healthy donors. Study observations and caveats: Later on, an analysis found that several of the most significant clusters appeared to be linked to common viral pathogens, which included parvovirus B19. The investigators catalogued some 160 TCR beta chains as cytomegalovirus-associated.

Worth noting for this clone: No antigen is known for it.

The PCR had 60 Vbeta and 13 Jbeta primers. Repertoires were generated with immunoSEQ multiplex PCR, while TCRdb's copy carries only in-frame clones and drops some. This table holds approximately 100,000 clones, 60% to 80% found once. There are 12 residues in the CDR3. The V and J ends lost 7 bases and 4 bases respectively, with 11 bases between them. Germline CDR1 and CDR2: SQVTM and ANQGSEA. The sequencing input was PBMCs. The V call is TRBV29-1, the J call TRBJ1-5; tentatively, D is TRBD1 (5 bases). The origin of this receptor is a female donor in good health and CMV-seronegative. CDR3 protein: CSAKQANQPQHF. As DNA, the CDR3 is TGCAGCGCTAAACAGGCTAATCAGCCCCAGCATTTT.